Listed below are T cell receptor beta chains from one sample, sequenced in a study of blood T cell repertoires in COVID-19. The method was immunoSEQ multiplex PCR; TCRdb's version includes in-frame clones alone and lacks a portion of them. The sample holds about 89,000 clones, approximately 84% seen once. The sample comprised peripheral blood. Source of these receptors: a man aged 70-80 years with COVID-19, enrolled during active disease. Each CDR3 is given with its conserved first and last residue. A D gene is named only where the DNA matches it firmly.

D	J	V	CDR3	DNA
NA	TRBJ1-3	TRBV7-9	CASWRASSGNTIYF	TGTGCCAGCTGGAGGGCGAGCTCTGGAAACACCATATATTTT
NA	TRBJ1-1	TRBV20-1	CSAYSLEAFF	TGCAGTGCTTATAGTCTTGAAGCTTTCTTT
TRBD1	TRBJ1-2	TRBV20-1	CSASDRTGTGAGYTF	TGCAGTGCTAGTGACCGGACCGGGACAGGGGCCGGCTACACCTTC
NA	TRBJ2-7	TRBV7-2	CASSLDEVRSEQYF	TGTGCCAGCAGCTTAGACGAAGTCAGATCCGAGCAGTACTTC
NA	TRBJ2-7	TRBV3-1/TRBV3-2	CASSPASRVDEQYF	TGTGCCAGCAGCCCAGCTTCCAGGGTAGACGAGCAGTACTTC
TRBD1	TRBJ1-1	TRBV11-3	CASRPGTGGTEAFF	TGTGCCAGCAGACCCGGGACAGGGGGCACTGAAGCTTTCTTT
TRBD2	TRBJ2-1	TRBV7-9	CASSRPPGTSDNNEQFF	TGTGCCAGCAGCCGCCCCCCCGGGACTAGCGACAACAATGAGCAGTTCTTC
TRBD2	TRBJ2-5	TRBV7-9	CASSLVGTSWETQYF	TGTGCCAGCAGCTTAGTTGGGACTAGTTGGGAGACCCAGTACTTC
NA	TRBJ2-7	TRBV7-2	CASSLVSGSEYEQYF	TGTGCCAGCAGCTTAGTGTCAGGGTCCGAATACGAGCAGTACTTC
TRBD2	TRBJ2-7	TRBV5-4	CASSYGLGSYEQYF	TGTGCCAGCAGCTACGGACTAGGCTCCTACGAGCAGTACTTC
TRBD2	TRBJ2-1	TRBV11-2	CASSPGTSGRARTYNEQFF	TGTGCCAGCAGCCCAGGGACTAGCGGGAGGGCCAGAACCTACAATGAGCAGTTCTTC
NA	TRBJ1-1	TRBV10-3	CAISLRQENTEAFF	TGTGCCATCAGTTTAAGACAGGAAAACACTGAAGCTTTCTTT
TRBD2	TRBJ2-1	TRBV5-1	CASSLGGGRARNEQFF	TGCGCCAGCAGCTTGGGGGGCGGGAGGGCCCGGAATGAGCAGTTCTTC
TRBD1	TRBJ1-1	TRBV7-2	CASSTQGRTEAFF	TGTGCCAGCAGCACACAGGGGAGGACTGAAGCTTTCTTT
TRBD2	TRBJ2-2	TRBV5-1	CASSLVAGDTGELFF	TGCGCCAGCAGCTTGGTTGCGGGAGACACCGGGGAGCTGTTTTTT
TRBD1	TRBJ1-2	TRBV7-9	CASSLPGTGGYGYTF	TGTGCCAGCAGCTTGCCAGGGACAGGCGGCTATGGCTACACCTTC